These 18 T cell receptor beta chains were sequenced from one sample in a study of T cells after yellow fever vaccination. TCRdb recomputed calls from the 5' RACE reads with MiXCR, one row per CDR3 protein. The table lists 300,000 or so distinct CDR3 sequences, 10% to 15% of them singletons. The starting material was CD4+ T cells sorted from PBMCs, obtained 45 days after the yellow fever booster vaccination. These receptors came from a man aged 25 to 40 who received the YFV17D yellow fever vaccine.

This clonotype was counted at least ten times. The rearrangement links TRBV6-5 to TRBJ2-7, with TRBD2 matching over 7 bases. Trimming removed 8 bases from V and 3 bases from J; junction bases left unmatched: 4. Germline assignment: CDR1 MNHEY and CDR2 SVGAGI. CDR3 length: 12 amino acids. As DNA, the CDR3 is TGTGCCAGCGGGACGGGGGGCTACGAGCAGTACTTC. Translated: CASGTGGYEQYF.

This clonotype has just a few counts. The V call is TRBV5-8, the J call TRBJ1-5, with D tentatively TRBD1 (5 bases). The CDR3 length is 14 residues. Germline assignment: CDR1 SGHTS and CDR2 YDEGEE. V lost 0 bases and J 3 bases, leaving 7 bases between the germline ends. The DNA for the CDR3 is TGTGCCAGCAGCTTGGCAGGGCCCAATCAGCCCCAGCATTTT. Translation: CASSLAGPNQPQHF.

The chain is built from TRBV10-1 and TRBJ2-7; no definite D call. The CDR3 is 11 residues long. V was cut by 0 bases and J by 7 bases, with 4 bases left in between. Germline CDR1 and CDR2: WNHNN and SYGVQD (reference sequence). The CDR3 sequence is CASSESREQYF. In nucleotides, the CDR3 is TGCGCCAGCAGTGAGTCGAGGGAGCAGTACTTC.

This clonotype turned up a few times. The V gene is TRBV20-1, the J gene TRBJ2-3; weak D call: TRBD2 (6 bases). Germline CDR1 DFQATT, CDR2 SNEGSKA (reference sequence). The CDR3 length is 12 residues. The CDR3: CSCSGPTDTQYF. The CDR3, as DNA: TGCAGCTGTAGCGGCCCCACAGATACGCAGTATTTT.

This sequence joins TRBV2 and TRBJ2-7, with 14 positions matching TRBD2. The CDR3 sequence is 15 residues long. The ends lost 3 bases at V and 5 bases at J; junction bases unmatched: 3. The germline V gene encodes CDR1 SNHLY and CDR2 FYNNEI. The CDR3 reads CASSETSGRVHEQYF. CDR3 nucleotides: TGTGCCAGCAGTGAGACTAGCGGGAGGGTCCACGAGCAGTACTTC.

This sequence joins TRBV7-9 and TRBJ2-7, with D hard to call. Trimming left V 2 bases short and J 0 bases short, with 8 bases between. The germline CDR1 and CDR2 sequences are SEHNR and FQNEAQ (reference sequence). This CDR3 spans 14 amino acids. CDR3 nucleotide sequence: TGTGCCAGCAGCTTAATGTGGGGCTCCTACGAGCAGTACTTC. It codes for CASSLMWGSYEQYF. Complete variable domain (other parts from reference TRBV7-9 and TRBJ2-7): DTGVSQNPRHKITKRGQNVTFRCDPISEHNRLYWYRQTLGQGPEFLTYFQNEAQLEKSRLLSDRFSAERPKGSFSTLEIQRTEQGDSAMYLCASSLMWGSYEQYFGPGTRLTVT.

This clonotype appeared a few times. J is TRBJ2-7 and V is TRBV6-5, with D possibly matching TRBD1 (5 bases). Germline V gene data show CDR1 as MNHEY and CDR2 as SVGAGI. The CDR3 consists of 13 residues. Trimming shortened V by 4 bases and J by 5 bases, and 12 bases separated the two germline ends. CDR3 DNA: TGTGCCAGCAGTTCTATCAGGGTAAACGAGCAGTACTTC. Amino acids: CASSSIRVNEQYF.

This clonotype was detected ten times or more. The chain has TRBV27 and TRBJ2-1; 8 nucleotides line up with TRBD2. V shed 3 bases, J shed 6 bases, and the junction held 4 bases outside the gene matches. This CDR3 has 14 amino acids. Germline values: CDR1 MNHEY, CDR2 SMNVEV (reference sequence). CDR3 in DNA: TGTGCCAGCAGTTTGCTAGCGGGTAGCAATGAGCAGTTCTTC. Translating it yields CASSLLAGSNEQFF.

In the case of this clonotype: Germline is not matched at one junction end, which may reflect a read error. This chain uses TRBV20-1 with TRBJ2-3; D may be TRBD1 (6 bases). CDR3 length: 12 residues. Germline loops: CDR1 DFQATT, CDR2 SNEGSKA (reference sequence). In DNA, the CDR3 is TGCAGTGCTAGTTCTAGGACAGATATGCAGTATTTT. Translation: CSASSRTDMQYF.

The V call is TRBV2, the J call TRBJ2-5; 9 bases map to TRBD2. Germline CDR1 SNHLY, CDR2 FYNNEI. V dropped 5 bases and J dropped 5; count of bases not matched to a gene: 3. The CDR3 contains 13 residues. The CDR3 here is CASSRTSVETQYF. The CDR3, as DNA: TGTGCCAGCAGTAGGACTAGCGTTGAGACCCAGTACTTC.

The J gene is TRBJ2-2, the V gene TRBV29-1; D not resolved. Germline V lookup: CDR1 SQVTM, CDR2 ANQGSEA. CDR3 length: 11 amino acids. Trimming removed 7 bases from V and 3 bases from J, with 6 bases in between. The CDR3 sequence is CSAAHTGELFF. CDR3 in DNA: TGCAGCGCCGCCCACACCGGGGAGCTGTTTTTT.

CDR3 sequence reads: CSASLGHEQYF. In DNA form, the CDR3 reads TGCAGTGCTAGCCTAGGGCACGAGCAGTACTTC. This chain connects TRBV20-1 to TRBJ2-7; D is undetermined. With 3 bases removed from V and 5 bases from J, the gap between germline ends came to 8 bases. CDR1 and CDR2 (germline): DFQATT, SNEGSKA (reference sequence). The CDR3 spans 11 residues.

V is TRBV7-9 and J is TRBJ1-1, with D unresolved. Germline lookup yields CDR1 SEHNR and CDR2 FQNEAQ (reference sequence). The ends were cut back, 2 bases at V and 2 bases at J, with 9 bases in the middle. The CDR3 is 14 residues long. CDR3 sequence reads: CASSLLQPNTEAFF. The CDR3 bases are TGTGCCAGCAGCTTACTCCAACCAAACACTGAAGCTTTCTTT.

This sequence joins TRBV12-3 or TRBV12-4 and TRBJ2-1; D is possibly TRBD1 or TRBD2 (5 bases each). The CDR3 is 17 amino acids. The V end lost 4 bases, the J end lost 3 bases, and 19 bases lay between the germline ends. CDR3 in amino acids: CASSSSFWDGNYNEQFF. The CDR3 nucleotides read TGTGCCAGCAGTTCCTCATTCTGGGACGGCAACTACAATGAGCAGTTCTTC.

The table lists this clonotype with a few counts. V gene TRBV20-1 combines with J gene TRBJ2-1; tentatively, D is TRBD2 (5 bases). CDR3 length: 14 amino acids. V gave up 2 bases and J gave up 2 bases, with 10 bases separating them. The V gene's germline CDR1 is DFQATT and CDR2 SNEGSKA (reference sequence). CDR3 in amino acids: CSARSLAAYNEQFF. The CDR3 DNA reads TGCAGTGCTAGATCGCTAGCAGCCTACAATGAGCAGTTCTTC.

This chain connects TRBV7-8 to TRBJ2-7; D might be TRBD2 (5 bases). The CDR3 consists of 16 residues. Germline CDR1 reads SGHVS; CDR2 reads FQNEAQ. V lost 2 bases and J 3 bases, leaving 17 bases between the germline ends. The CDR3 coding sequence is TGTGCCAGCAGCTTAATGCAAGCGGCGACCCTCTACGAGCAGTACTTC. Encoded protein: CASSLMQAATLYEQYF.

This clonotype has a handful of counts. The V call is TRBV7-8, the J call TRBJ2-5, with 7 bases matching TRBD1. The V gene's germline CDR1 is SGHVS and CDR2 FQNEAQ. Germline trimming cut 4 bases from V and 7 bases from J; bases unmatched to any gene: 6. The CDR3 has 13 residues. In DNA, the CDR3 is TGTGCCAGCAGCTGGGACAGCGAGGCGACCCAGTACTTC. It encodes CASSWDSEATQYF.

The chain employs TRBV7-9 and TRBJ1-5; TRBD1 might be the D (6 bases). Germline CDR1 reads SEHNR; CDR2 reads FQNEAQ (reference sequence). The CDR3 consists of 15 residues. The V end lost 1 base, the J end lost 6 bases, and 13 bases lay between the germline ends. As DNA, the CDR3 is TGTGCCAGCAGCTTAGACGGGGGCAGGGGTCAGCCCCAGCATTTT. Its protein is CASSLDGGRGQPQHF. The full variable domain, with the rest looked up from reference TRBV7-9 and TRBJ1-5, is DTGVSQNPRHKITKRGQNVTFRCDPISEHNRLYWYRQTLGQGPEFLTYFQNEAQLEKSRLLSDRFSAERPKGSFSTLEIQRTEQGDSAMYLCASSLDGGRGQPQHFGDGTRLSIL.